This TCR beta chain was sequenced for a study of T cells after yellow fever vaccination (dated by TCRdb to 2018 to 2020). Regarding the complete study: The SMART-Seq v4 Ultra Low Input RNA kit was used to prepare libraries from fractions with low cell numbers. Bulk TCR alpha and beta repertoires were sequenced longitudinally to track T-cell clones before and after primary and booster YFV17D yellow fever vaccination. The cohort comprised two healthy male donors, one aged 18 to 30 and one aged 30 to 40 years. Blood was drawn at multiple timepoints before and after primary and secondary immunization, with bulk PBMC replicates and cell subsets isolated. Results and caveats for the whole study, not just this receptor: Most clones expanded after primary vaccination were re-detected after the booster (about 96% of CD4 and around 88% of CD8), suggesting broad memory maintenance. FACS-sorted repertoires could contain abundant contaminating clonotypes from the bulk population, so computational filtering was required. A small share of clonotypes was detected in both CD4 and CD8 compartments, with the overlap likely arising from convergent recombination. Only a couple of donors were included in the study, so the extent to which the findings can be generalized is limited. The secondary T-cell response was found to be weaker but faster than the primary response, with a peak reached on day 5 rather than on day 15.

TCR cDNA was made using 5'RACE template switching, a step that added a universal primer site and unique molecular identifiers. cDNA synthesis was primed from both the TCR alpha and TCR beta constant segments. Library amplification involved two PCR steps, and the second step added sample barcodes and sequencing adapters. Libraries were sequenced on Illumina HiSeq 2500 (2x100 bp) or NovaSeq (2x150 bp). Per the source publication's procedure: Demultiplexing of reads and collapsing into UMI consensus sequences were performed with MIGEC, and V(D)J alignment was carried out with MiXCR. Clonotypes responding to the vaccine were identified with edgeR on replicate PBMC samples, with the criteria of FDR below 0.01 and a log2 fold change above 5 up to day 15. Each bulk clonotype received a CD4 or CD8 identity based on whether the sequenced CD4 or CD8 repertoire contained that clonotype at higher abundance. TCRdb reprocessing: public reads trimmed at Q25 with fastp, clones called with MiXCR, in-frame beta chains kept. When rows share a CDR3 protein, they turn into one entry using the most common DNA and genes. The V and J calls shown here were made by TCRdb, not taken from the authors' results. This sample comprises under 70,000 distinct CDR3 sequences, 7.1% of them detected only once. The ten largest clonotypes hold 30% to 40% of the sample.

This specimen's treatment or condition label, interpreted: live attenuated yellow fever vaccine strain. PBMCs were isolated from peripheral blood using a standard Ficoll-Paque protocol. Dynabeads CD4 and CD8 positive selection kits were used to isolate the CD4 and CD8 T-cell fractions. TriZol was used to extract RNA from bulk PBMCs, CD4 and CD8 fractions, and dextramer-positive and dextramer-negative fractions. V is cut back by 4 bases and J by 17 bases, with 9 bases in the junction unmatched. Its CDR3 holds 12 amino acids, cysteine through phenylalanine. Only the CDR3 portion is preserved as DNA: 36 bases, with reading frame beginning at the first base. Points on this clonotype: Its specific antigen is unknown. Base qualities are missing; no much larger clone stands one base away.

Here the chain combines TRBV23-1 and TRBJ1-4, with 8 bases aligning to TRBD1. TRBV23-1 is an ORF; its function is uncertain. The source was CD8+ T cells sorted from PBMCs, collected on the day of the first yellow fever vaccination. This clonotype was sampled from a man aged 18-30 years who received the YFV17D yellow fever vaccine. The bases read TGCGCCAGCAGTCGCCGGACAGGGAGCTGTTTTTTT. Translated, this gives CASSRRTGSCFF.